Each of the 7 T cell receptor beta chains below was sequenced from the same sample in a study of T cells in Graves' hyperthyroidism and ophthalmopathy. RNA transcripts provided the source from which TCR beta CDR3 regions were amplified. The study used the HTBI primer set for a first-round RT-PCR of the TCR CDR3. One entry per CDR3 protein, called by TCRdb with MiXCR from the multiplex PCR reads. The data contain under 400,000 distinct CDR3 sequences, around 25% of them singletons. Sequencing was done on a sample of blood. The source of these receptors is a man aged 45 to 65 with Graves' hyperthyroidism.

This clonotype occurred a few times. The J gene is TRBJ1-6, the V gene TRBV12-3 or TRBV12-4; D is possibly TRBD1 (6 bases). The CDR3 sequence is 14 residues long. The V gene lost 3 bases and the J gene lost 10 bases, with 13 bases spanning the gap. The CDR3 protein is CASSFGGARSPLHF. The CDR3 DNA reads as TGTGCCAGCAGTTTCGGGGGGGCACGGTCACCCCTCCACTTT.

V and J are TRBV14 and TRBJ2-7; 9 bases match TRBD2. V was pared by 3 bases and J by 5 bases, with 11 bases of the junction left unmatched. CDR1 is SGHDN and CDR2 is FVKESK in the germline V gene. This CDR3 contains 16 residues. The CDR3 reads CASSQDKGLATDEQYF. CDR3 DNA sequence: TGTGCCAGCAGCCAGGATAAGGGACTAGCTACCGACGAGCAGTACTTC.

Of note for this clonotype: Just one base apart from a much larger clone, this may be a read error. The V gene is TRBV12-3 or TRBV12-4, the J gene TRBJ2-1; D uncertain. Trimming pared 3 bases from V and 6 bases from J, leaving 18 bases between. The CDR3 has 16 residues. As DNA, the CDR3 is TGTGCCAGCAGTTTCGCGACCCCCGTCTCCCCCAATGAGCAGTTCTTC. The encoded protein is CASSFATPVSPNEQFF.

This clonotype was picked up many times. The chain combines TRBV2 with TRBJ2-7; possible D gene TRBD2, 6 bases. The V end lost 3 bases, the J end lost 5 bases, and 11 bases lay between the germline ends. The CDR3 covers 13 residues. Germline loops: CDR1 SNHLY, CDR2 FYNNEI. The CDR3 DNA reads as TGTGCCAGCAGTGATGCTAGCGCGGACGAGCAGTACTTC. Amino acids: CASSDASADEQYF.

The chain uses TRBV20-1 and TRBJ2-2, with TRBD2 matching over 7 bases. Germline V gives CDR1 DFQATT, CDR2 SNEGSKA (reference sequence). The CDR3 spans 15 residues. The ends lost 1 base at V and 6 bases at J; junction bases unmatched: 8. CDR3 amino acids: CSARAGGSRAGELFF. CDR3 sequence (DNA): TGCAGTGCTAGAGCGGGGGGTAGTAGGGCCGGGGAGCTGTTTTTT.

The V and J genes are TRBV2 and TRBJ2-7, with TRBD1 identical over 7 bases. Germline CDR1 is SNHLY and CDR2 is FYNNEI. The V and J ends lost 1 base and 4 bases, in that order; junction bases with no gene match: 10. CDR3 length: 16 residues. CDR3 sequence (DNA): TGTGCCAGCAGTGAAGGGCTCGAGACAGGGATTTACGAGCAGTACTTC. Amino acid sequence: CASSEGLETGIYEQYF.

The J gene is TRBJ2-1, the V gene TRBV12-3 or TRBV12-4, with 7 bases aligning to TRBD2. This CDR3 is 18 amino acids long. V lost 3 bases to trimming and J lost 3 bases; unmatched junction nucleotides: 14. The CDR3 sequence: CASSLRTRHQRDYNEQFF. DNA of the CDR3: TGTGCCAGCAGTTTGAGGACTAGACATCAACGGGACTACAATGAGCAGTTCTTC.